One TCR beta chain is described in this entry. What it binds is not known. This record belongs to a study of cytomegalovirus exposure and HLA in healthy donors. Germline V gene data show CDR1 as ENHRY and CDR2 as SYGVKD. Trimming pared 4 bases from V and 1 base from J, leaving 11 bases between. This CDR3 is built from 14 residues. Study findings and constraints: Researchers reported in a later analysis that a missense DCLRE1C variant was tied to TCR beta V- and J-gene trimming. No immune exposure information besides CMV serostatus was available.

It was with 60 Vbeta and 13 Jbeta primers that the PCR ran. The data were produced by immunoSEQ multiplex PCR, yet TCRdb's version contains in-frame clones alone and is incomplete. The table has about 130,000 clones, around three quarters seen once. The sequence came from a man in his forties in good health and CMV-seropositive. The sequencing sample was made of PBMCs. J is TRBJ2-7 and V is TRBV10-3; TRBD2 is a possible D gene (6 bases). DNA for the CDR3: TGTGCCATCAGTGGATGGGGGGAGTCCTACGAGCAGTACTTC. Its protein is CAISGWGESYEQYF.